These T cell receptor beta chains were read from a single sample in a study of cytomegalovirus exposure and HLA in healthy donors. Produced via immunoSEQ multiplex PCR; TCRdb's table is partial and in-frame only. The data hold some 170,000 clones, with roughly 80% observed a single time. What was sequenced was PBMCs. The receptors derive from a man aged 25 to 40 in good health and CMV-seronegative. Each CDR3 is given without its conserved first and last residue.

J gene,V gene,CDR3 protein
TRBJ2-3,TRBV19,ASSTRGLAGGVQHTQY
TRBJ1-3,TRBV30,AWSVTSGNTIY
TRBJ1-2,TRBV5-1,ASSPVSGFGYGYT
TRBJ1-2,TRBV7-8,ASSRLRGHGYT
TRBJ2-3,TRBV4-3,ASSQPSGGTTDTQY
TRBJ2-7,TRBV11-1,ASSSGHSYEQY
TRBJ1-6,TRBV11-2,ASSLASGGSPLH
TRBJ2-5,TRBV20-1,SGLNQETQY
TRBJ2-7,TRBV15,ATSRGGVGTEQY
TRBJ2-2,TRBV13,ASSPKNTGELF
TRBJ2-7,TRBV7-3,ASSPLGGASSYEQY
TRBJ2-5,TRBV7-2,ASKVQRGQETQY
TRBJ2-3,TRBV6-6,ASRGGVTDTQY
TRBJ2-7,TRBV4-3,ASSQEFGEQY
TRBJ1-5,TRBV18,ASSPSGLNQPQH
TRBJ2-3,TRBV27,ASIGQGNRDTQY
TRBJ1-5,TRBV19,AVSEQINQPQH
TRBJ2-3,TRBV7-8,ASSLEFGTTTDTQY
TRBJ1-4,TRBV11-2,ASSQQGSTNEKLF
TRBJ2-1,TRBV27,ASSSGGRGYNEQF
TRBJ2-2,TRBV10-3,ATGGLAGDGELF
TRBJ1-2,TRBV30,AWSQSDNYGYT
TRBJ2-7,TRBV28,ASSGRGSYEQY
TRBJ1-5,TRBV28,ASSSTAGLSNQPQH
TRBJ1-3,TRBV6-6,ASSYSGTGGNTIY
TRBJ1-1,TRBV11-3,ASSSLLNTEAF
TRBJ1-2,TRBV7-2,ASSLGGTHGGYT
TRBJ1-5,TRBV6-1,ASSEGTYFNQPQH
TRBJ1-5,TRBV6-5,ASSGQRNQPQH
TRBJ1-4,TRBV19,ASGQTGVAEKLF
TRBJ1-4,TRBV18,ASSPPQGIANEKLF
TRBJ2-7,TRBV27,ASSLYSPSGGDYEQY
TRBJ1-5,TRBV6-1,ASILDRDTDQPQH
TRBJ2-5,TRBV7-9,ASSRETQY
TRBJ2-7,TRBV10-3,AISRQDEQY
TRBJ2-1,TRBV27,ASSLVAGAYNEQF
TRBJ2-7,TRBV15,ATSPRGAADHEQY
TRBJ2-2,TRBV6-5,ASSYDRVANTGELF
TRBJ2-2,TRBV28,ASSRGRAVTSNTGELF
TRBJ2-1,TRBV7-6,ASSLTSGRNEQF
TRBJ1-1,TRBV9,ASSPGGGEHTEAF
TRBJ1-1,TRBV18,ASSPPIRTGSSEAF
TRBJ2-1,TRBV27,ASRGLAGVQEQF
TRBJ2-1,TRBV6-5,ASSYPGSQF